This TCR beta chain derives from a study of blood T cell repertoires in COVID-19 (dated by TCRdb to about 2020). Regarding the research as a whole: The collaborator samples originated in the United States, Italy and Spain and spanned the acute and convalescent phases of COVID-19. The material from the prospective study consisted of cDNA or gDNA derived from T cells, B-cell-depleted T cells, or PBMCs. Subjects who had been exposed to COVID-19, were actively infected with it, or had recovered from it provided the deeply sampled blood TCRbeta repertoires that made up the dataset. The repertoires were released in a freely available public database intended as a resource for research on the immune response to SARS-CoV-2. The samples were drawn from the first 160 participants of the ongoing ImmuneRACE study and from more than 1,000 subjects provided by 6 global collaborators. Sample metadata almost always included a de-identified subject ID, COVID-19 status, age in years and sex. Where available, HLA class I and class II types were taken from metadata supplied by the sample provider and were not determined by assay-based typing.

The collaborating institutions used their own protocols to collect whole blood in K2EDTA tubes. For TCRbeta analysis, collaborator samples were shipped as frozen whole blood, as isolated PBMCs, or as DNA extracted from either sample type. TCRbeta CDR3 regions were amplified from genomic DNA by means of the immunoSEQ Assay, a bias-controlled multiplex PCR. Concerning the study's data processing: The number of nucleated cells in each sample was estimated by amplification of reference gene primers within the assay. Sequence reads were collapsed and filtered to measure the absolute abundance of every unique TCRbeta CDR3 rearrangement. For each sample, productive Simpson clonality was calculated as the square root of Simpson's diversity index over productive rearrangements. TCRdb mirrors the immuneACCESS table, restricted to in-frame sequences. Some clones are absent from its copies; in checked studies, under half trace to an unresolved V gene, and the reason for the others is unknown. D and trimming come from the DNA, and the V and J calls and clone size come from that table. This sample is represented by around 240,000 clones; about 83% of them were singletons. Just under 7.5% of the sample lies in the top ten.

What the work shows at the level of the full study, not this receptor alone: Clinical and demographic metadata were provided uncurated, with the amount varying by source and participant.

About this clone itself: Its binding antigen is unknown. The record has no base qualities; no much larger clone is one base away.

Germline trimming: 4 bases from V, 2 bases from J; junction bases outside gene matches: 0. From the cysteine through the phenylalanine, the CDR3 covers 15 amino acids. Only the CDR3 DNA is retained, 45 bases long and in frame from the first base. Reading the germline V gene (reference sequence) gives CDR1 LGHDT and CDR2 YNNKEL. Sample: peripheral blood. This sequence uses TRBV3-1 (or the pseudogene TRBV3-2) and TRBJ2-1; TRBD2 matches 12 bases in the middle. The sequence was collected from a woman between 50 and 59 years old with acute or convalescent COVID-19. CDR3 loop: CASSPSGGAYNEQFF. The DNA sequence reads TGTGCCAGCAGCCCTAGCGGGGGGGCCTACAATGAGCAGTTCTTC.